The source of this T cell receptor (beta chain) is a study of T cell responses to AZD1222 COVID-19 vaccine. There are 13 residues in the CDR3. The ends were cut back, 2 bases at V and 0 bases at J, with 6 bases in the middle. Looked up from germline, CDR1 is SGHDT and CDR2 is YYEEEE. Clones were read by immunoSEQ multiplex PCR, and TCRdb kept only the in-frame ones, dropping some. The data contain some 150,000 clones, 90% of them singletons. The sequencing used peripheral blood, collected on day 0 of AZD1222 vaccination. The chain links TRBV5-6 to TRBJ2-7; weak D call: TRBD1 (5 bases). The TCR comes from an adult in good health. In DNA form, the CDR3 reads TGTGCCAGCAGCTTTGACAGCTCCTACGAGCAGTACTTC. Protein product: CASSFDSSYEQYF.